The 30 T cell receptor beta chains reported below all come from one sample, sequenced in a study of blood T cell repertoires in COVID-19. Profiling relied on immunoSEQ multiplex PCR, and the TCRdb table lists in-frame clones only, not all of them. The sample shows a few hundred thousand clones, around 90% of them seen only once. Sequenced material: PBMCs or T cells enriched from blood (not recorded which). The source of these receptors is a woman aged 60-75 years in a cohort exposed to, infected with or recovered from COVID-19 (not recorded which).

V is TRBV30 and J is TRBJ2-7; 9 nucleotides agree with TRBD2. CDR3 size: 14 residues. Germline V CDR1 and CDR2: GTSNPN, SVGIG (reference sequence). The V and J ends lost 0 bases and 5 bases, in that order; junction bases with no gene match: 5. CDR3 in DNA: TGTGCCTGGAGTGTAAGCGGGAGGCGGGACGAGCAGTACTTC. Translated, it gives CAWSVSGRRDEQYF.

The V and J genes are TRBV7-2 and TRBJ1-2, with no clear D. CDR3 length equals 13 residues. V dropped 1 base and J dropped 8 bases, with 11 bases sitting between them. Germline-derived CDR1 and CDR2 are SGHTA and FQGNSA. CDR3 DNA: TGTGCCAGCAGCTTAGAGGTACGGGGAGGCTACACCTTC. Its protein product is CASSLEVRGGYTF.

Judged by abundance, this clone is medium-sized (0.01 to 0.1%). The CDR3 region is CASSIPGQGYEQYF. The CDR3 nucleotides read TGTGCCAGTAGTATCCCGGGACAGGGTTACGAGCAGTACTTC. The V call is TRBV19, the J call TRBJ2-7, with 9 bases that match TRBD1. The trim removed 3 bases at V and 4 bases at J, leaving 4 bases unmatched. This CDR3 has 14 residues. CDR1 and CDR2 (germline): LNHDA, SQIVND (reference sequence).

The DNA for the CDR3 is TGTGCCAGCAGTAGAATCGGACTAGCGGGAGGACCGAACACCGGGGAGCTGTTTTTT. It specifies CASSRIGLAGGPNTGELFF. V usage is TRBV27 and J usage is TRBJ2-2; TRBD2 aligns across 14 bases. CDR3 length equals 19 residues. V shed 5 bases and J 0 bases; nucleotides not matched to a gene: 8. CDR1 MNHEY and CDR2 SMNVEV come from the germline V gene (reference sequence).

V usage is TRBV7-2 and J usage is TRBJ2-7; 9 nucleotides match TRBD1. CDR1 and CDR2 (germline): SGHTA, FQGNSA. V lost 1 base, J lost 2 bases, and 0 bases stayed unmatched. The CDR3 has 14 residues. The CDR3 coding sequence is TGTGCCAGCAGCTTAGGACAGGGGGCCTACGAGCAGTACTTC. This translates into CASSLGQGAYEQYF.

The chain recombines TRBV2 with TRBJ2-3, with 7 bases lining up with TRBD1. Germline CDR1 reads SNHLY; CDR2 reads FYNNEI. The CDR3 is 19 amino acids. V dropped 2 bases and J dropped 2; count of bases not matched to a gene: 16. The DNA of the CDR3 is TGTGCCAGCAGTGAATTTGGTACAGGGGCGGAGAGCGACACAGATACGCAGTATTTT. It specifies CASSEFGTGAESDTDTQYF.

In DNA form, the CDR3 reads TGTGCCAGCAGCTTAGGAGGGCTAGCTGTGCAAGAGACCCAGTACTTC. Translated, it gives CASSLGGLAVQETQYF. The chain joins TRBV7-6 to TRBJ2-5, with a tentative D call TRBD2 (5 bases). From germline, CDR1 is SGHVS and CDR2 FNYEAQ. The V gene lost 1 base and the J gene lost 2 bases, with 14 bases spanning the gap. The CDR3 totals 16 residues.

J is TRBJ2-2 and V is TRBV28, with 11 nucleotides matching TRBD1. The V segment lost 3 bases and the J segment 3 bases; nucleotides outside the gene matches: 6. CDR3 size: 17 residues. Looked up from germline, CDR1 is MDHEN and CDR2 is SYDVKM. The chain's CDR3 is CASSFPGQGADTGELFF. The CDR3, as DNA: TGTGCCAGCAGTTTCCCCGGACAGGGGGCGGACACCGGGGAGCTGTTTTTT.

This chain uses TRBV15 with TRBJ2-1; TRBD2 matches 12 bases. Per germline, CDR1 LNHNV and CDR2 YYDKDF (reference sequence). The CDR3 is 18 amino acids. After removal of 2 bases from V and 5 bases from J, the junction contained 10 bases not matched to a gene. In DNA form, the CDR3 reads TGTGCCACCAGCAGATCATCTGGACTAGCGGGAAGGAACAATGAGCAGTTCTTC. Translation: CATSRSSGLAGRNNEQFF.

The chain carries TRBV9 and TRBJ2-3, with 9 bases identical to TRBD2. Germline values: CDR1 SGDLS, CDR2 YYNGEE. The CDR3 is 17 residues long. After removal of 1 base from V and 2 bases from J, the junction contained 8 bases not matched to a gene. CDR3 region: CASSVRFSGGNTDTQYF. The CDR3 nucleotides read TGTGCCAGCAGCGTAAGGTTTAGCGGGGGTAACACAGATACGCAGTATTTT.

The V call is TRBV6-5, the J call TRBJ2-5, with a tentative D call TRBD1 (5 bases). The CDR3 is made up of 16 amino acids. V was pared by 0 bases and J by 3 bases, with 14 bases between. Germline lookup yields CDR1 MNHEY and CDR2 SVGAGI. CDR3 nucleotides: TGTGCCAGCAGTTACTCAGCAGGGCAGGGCGAAGAGACCCAGTACTTC. Its translation is CASSYSAGQGEETQYF.

The rearrangement joins TRBV12-3 or TRBV12-4 to TRBJ1-2; D may be TRBD1 (5 bases). The CDR3 runs to 13 residues. The ends were cut back, 6 bases at V and 10 bases at J, with 18 bases in the middle. CDR3 DNA sequence: TGTGCCAGCAGCTTTGGGCAGGGAACTGACTACACCTTC. Translation: CASSFGQGTDYTF.

This chain uses TRBV2 with TRBJ2-7; 8 bases fit TRBD1. J lost 4 bases, V lost 7 bases, and 9 bases had no gene match. CDR1 SNHLY and CDR2 FYNNEI come from the germline V gene. The CDR3 spans 14 residues. The DNA of the CDR3 is TGTGCCAGCACCTCCGGGACAGGACCATACGAGCAGTACTTC. Encoded protein: CASTSGTGPYEQYF.

The chain is built from TRBV24-1 and TRBJ2-3; 11 bases agree with TRBD1. V gave up 3 bases and J gave up 4 bases; unmatched junction bases: 5. CDR3 size: 16 residues. Germline V gene data show CDR1 as KGHDR and CDR2 as SFDVKD. CDR3 nucleotides: TGTGCCACCAGTGATCGCGGGACAGGGGGTGCAGATACGCAGTATTTT. This encodes CATSDRGTGGADTQYF.

V usage is TRBV28 and J usage is TRBJ2-7, with 7 positions matching TRBD1. Germline V lookup: CDR1 MDHEN, CDR2 SYDVKM. The V gene end was trimmed by 6 bases and the J gene end by 4 bases; junction bases not matched to a gene: 3. The CDR3 extends over 12 amino acids. The CDR3 here is CASSVTGYEQYF. The CDR3 coding sequence is TGTGCCAGCAGCGTGACAGGGTACGAGCAGTACTTC.

This rearrangement joins TRBV27 to TRBJ1-1; D not resolved. There are 16 residues in the CDR3. V was pared by 1 base and J by 3 bases, with 15 bases between. The V gene's germline CDR1 is MNHEY and CDR2 SMNVEV (reference sequence). CDR3 sequence reads: CASSLYQASGDTEAFF. CDR3 DNA: TGTGCCAGCAGTTTATATCAGGCCAGCGGCGACACTGAAGCTTTCTTT.

The V gene is TRBV18, the J gene TRBJ2-7; 11 nucleotides agree with TRBD1. This CDR3 comprises 15 residues. V lost 4 bases and J lost 5; bases outside the gene matches: 7. CDR1 KGHSH and CDR2 LQKENI come from the germline V gene. The CDR3: CASSLWTGGPDEQYF. The CDR3 coding sequence is TGTGCCAGCTCACTTTGGACAGGGGGCCCAGACGAGCAGTACTTC.

This chain connects TRBV9 to TRBJ2-7; 10 bases map to TRBD1. The V gene's germline CDR1 is SGDLS and CDR2 YYNGEE. CDR3 length: 15 amino acids. With V trimmed by 2 bases and J by 7 bases, 9 bases remained unmatched. The CDR3 reads CASSVLGQGVGEQYF. The CDR3, as DNA: TGTGCCAGCAGCGTCCTTGGACAGGGGGTAGGGGAGCAGTACTTC.

CDR3 bases: TGTGCCTGGAAAGGGGGATGGGGCTCTGGGGCCAACGTCCTGACTTTC. This codes for CAWKGGWGSGANVLTF. V gene TRBV30 combines with J gene TRBJ2-6; maybe TRBD1 (6 bases). Germline V gene data show CDR1 as GTSNPN and CDR2 as SVGIG (reference sequence). V was shortened by 4 bases and J by 0 bases, with 13 bases between the two germline ends. The CDR3 totals 16 residues.

The V and J genes are TRBV27 and TRBJ2-7; 9 nucleotides align to TRBD2. CDR3 length: 19 amino acids. The V gene's germline CDR1 is MNHEY and CDR2 SMNVEV (reference sequence). The V and J ends lost 6 bases and 0 bases, in that order; junction bases with no gene match: 18. CDR3 sequence reads: CASSLSRASGVLSSYEQYF. The CDR3, as DNA: TGTGCCAGCAGCCTCTCTCGGGCTAGCGGGGTCCTGAGCTCCTACGAGCAGTACTTC.

The rearrangement joins TRBV30 to TRBJ1-5; no clear D gene. From germline, CDR1 is GTSNPN and CDR2 SVGIG (reference sequence). There are 15 residues in the CDR3. The V end lost 2 bases, the J end lost 3 bases, and 14 bases lay between the germline ends. The CDR3, as DNA: TGTGCCTGGAGTCCATACGGGAAAGTCAATCAGCCCCAGCATTTT. Amino acids: CAWSPYGKVNQPQHF. The variable domain in full, completed from reference TRBV30 and TRBJ1-5, reads SQTIHQWPATLVQPVGSPLSLECTVEGTSNPNLYWYRQAAGRGLQLLFYSVGIGQISSEVPQNLSASRPQDRQFILSSKKLLLSDSGFYLCAWSPYGKVNQPQHFGDGTRLSIL.

The chain uses TRBV11-2 and TRBJ2-1; 13 bases map to TRBD2. Per the germline V gene, CDR1 is SGHAT and CDR2 is FQNNGV. The CDR3 runs to 17 residues. With 1 base clipped from V and 6 bases from J, the junction kept 6 bases outside the gene matches. Here the CDR3 reads CASSLVTSGRAVNEQFF. The CDR3 DNA reads as TGTGCCAGCAGCTTAGTCACTAGCGGGAGGGCTGTCAATGAGCAGTTCTTC. Full variable domain (outside the CDR3, taken from reference TRBV11-2 and TRBJ2-1): EAGVAQSPRYKIIEKRQSVAFWCNPISGHATLYWYQQILGQGPKLLIQFQNNGVVDDSQLPKDRFSAERLKGVDSTLKIQPAKLEDSAVYLCASSLVTSGRAVNEQFFGPGTRLTVL.

This chain joins TRBV7-3 and TRBJ2-2, with D tentatively TRBD1 (5 bases). V lost 3 bases, J lost 4 bases, and 12 bases lay in between. Germline assignment: CDR1 SGHTA and CDR2 FQGTGA. The CDR3 extends over 15 amino acids. The CDR3 sequence is CASSFGQAGTGELFF. CDR3 DNA sequence: TGTGCCAGCAGCTTTGGACAAGCCGGCACCGGGGAGCTGTTTTTT.

V usage is TRBV7-6 and J usage is TRBJ2-4, with 10 bases aligning to TRBD1. The V and J ends lost 5 bases and 4 bases, in that order; junction bases with no gene match: 8. Germline V gene lookup returns CDR1 SGHVS and CDR2 FNYEAQ. The CDR3 loop spans 16 amino acids. The CDR3 spells CASSPSTGGGKNIQYF. CDR3 coding DNA: TGTGCCAGCAGCCCCTCGACAGGGGGCGGGAAAAACATTCAGTACTTC.

The chain is built from TRBV2 and TRBJ2-1; D is undetermined. The CDR3 has 15 amino acids. V gave up 7 bases and J gave up 1 base, with 14 bases separating them. Germline V gene lookup returns CDR1 SNHLY and CDR2 FYNNEI. The CDR3 loop is CASNAAVPSYNEQFF. DNA for the CDR3: TGTGCCAGCAACGCGGCTGTCCCGTCCTACAATGAGCAGTTCTTC.

V gene TRBV10-3 combines with J gene TRBJ2-5; D remains ambiguous. The length of the CDR3 is 14 residues. Trimming removed 2 bases from V and 5 bases from J, with 12 bases in between. CDR1 ENHRY and CDR2 SYGVKD come from the germline V gene. The CDR3, as DNA: TGTGCCATCAGTGAGAGAGGTGGTTACGAGACCCAGTACTTC. Translated, it gives CAISERGGYETQYF.

This clone has just a few counts. V is TRBV2 and J is TRBJ2-7, with unresolved D. Trimming took off 6 bases at V and 3 bases at J, with 9 bases between the two ends. The CDR3 runs 12 residues. Per the germline V gene, CDR1 is SNHLY and CDR2 is FYNNEI. CDR3 residues: CASSLTRYEQYF. In DNA, the CDR3 is TGTGCCAGCAGCCTGACTCGCTACGAGCAGTACTTC.

This chain joins TRBV28 and TRBJ1-2; perhaps TRBD1 as D (6 bases). Germline V gives CDR1 MDHEN, CDR2 SYDVKM. CDR3 size: 13 residues. V lost 7 bases and J 8 bases, leaving 17 bases between the germline ends. The DNA of the CDR3 is TGTGCCAGCAACCCCCCACAGGGTGGGGGCTACACCTTC. Encoded protein: CASNPPQGGGYTF.

This chain links TRBV9 with TRBJ1-2; a possible D gene is TRBD1 (6 bases). CDR1 SGDLS and CDR2 YYNGEE come from the germline V gene. The V and J ends lost 0 bases and 4 bases respectively, with 10 bases between them. The CDR3 runs 14 residues. In DNA, the CDR3 is TGTGCCAGCAGCGTAGGGGGGCGCGGCTATGGCTACACCTTC. Its translation is CASSVGGRGYGYTF.

Written as DNA, the CDR3 is TGTGCCAGCAGCCCGCTAGCGGGAGCAGATACGCAGTATTTT. Translated: CASSPLAGADTQYF. This chain connects TRBV3-1 (or the pseudogene TRBV3-2) to TRBJ2-3, with TRBD2 identical over 10 bases. Looked up from germline, CDR1 is LGHDT and CDR2 is YNNKEL (reference sequence). The trim removed 4 bases at V and 4 bases at J, leaving 2 bases unmatched. The CDR3 length is 14 residues.